The 9 T cell receptor beta chains given below trace back to one sample, sequenced in a study of T cell responses to AZD1222 COVID-19 vaccine. Measured with immunoSEQ multiplex PCR; TCRdb has only the in-frame clones, and not every one. The repertoire consists of 150,000 to 200,000 clones, with almost 90% occurring once and the leading ten covering roughly 11%. The sample was peripheral blood, taken 28 days after the second AZD1222 dose. Receptors originate from an adult who received the AZD1222 COVID-19 vaccine.

Here the CDR3 reads CASSVAGNSPLHF. CDR3 coding DNA: TGTGCCAGCAGCGTGGCAGGAAATTCACCCCTCCACTTT. The gene calls are TRBV11-2 and TRBJ1-6; D is undetermined. V lost 5 bases and J 7 bases, leaving 9 bases between the germline ends. Germline V gene sequence: CDR1 SGHAT, CDR2 FQNNGV. The CDR3 has 13 amino acids.

The J gene is TRBJ2-2, the V gene TRBV5-1, with a weak D call TRBD1 (5 bases). CDR1 and CDR2 (germline): SGHRS, YFSETQ. The CDR3 length is 14 residues. Trimming took off 4 bases at V and 3 bases at J, with 10 bases between the two ends. CDR3 amino acids: CASSPRQYTGELFF. The CDR3 nucleotides are TGCGCCAGCAGCCCAAGACAGTACACCGGGGAGCTGTTTTTT.

The CDR3 loop is CASSPTVAGDGDTQYF. The CDR3 coding sequence is TGTGCCAGCAGCCCCACAGTAGCGGGGGATGGAGATACGCAGTATTTT. The rearrangement joins TRBV7-9 to TRBJ2-3, with 9 bases lining up with TRBD2. CDR1 is SEHNR, CDR2 FQNEAQ, per germline (reference sequence). This CDR3 spans 16 amino acids. V lost 5 bases, J lost 5 bases, and 11 bases stayed unmatched.

The chain couples TRBV25-1 to TRBJ2-7; D not resolved. This CDR3 has 13 residues. The V end lost 5 bases, the J end lost 6 bases, and 14 bases lay between the germline ends. CDR1 and CDR2 (germline): MGHDK, SYGVNS. The CDR3 DNA follows: TGTGCCAGCAGTCTGGCAGTGGATTCCGAGCAGTACTTC. Translated: CASSLAVDSEQYF.

This clone came up a few times. Additional DNA sequences in this sample encode the identical CDR3. V and J are TRBV30 and TRBJ1-5; D unresolved. Germline CDR1 reads GTSNPN; CDR2 reads SVGIG (reference sequence). The CDR3 has 13 residues. V was trimmed by 0 bases and J by 4 bases, leaving 7 bases between them. CDR3 coding DNA: TGTGCCTGGAGTGTCGAGATAAATCAGCCCCAGCATTTT. Translation gives CAWSVEINQPQHF. Combining the CDR3 with reference TRBV30 and TRBJ1-5 gives the whole variable domain SQTIHQWPATLVQPVGSPLSLECTVEGTSNPNLYWYRQAAGRGLQLLFYSVGIGQISSEVPQNLSASRPQDRQFILSSKKLLLSDSGFYLCAWSVEINQPQHFGDGTRLSIL.

J is TRBJ2-5 and V is TRBV5-4, with unresolved D. This CDR3 has 14 residues. Trimming removed 0 bases from V and 5 bases from J, with 11 bases in between. Germline V gives CDR1 SGHNT, CDR2 YYREEE (reference sequence). The CDR3 spells CASSLAGSRETQYF. The CDR3 DNA is TGTGCCAGCAGCTTGGCCGGCAGTAGGGAGACCCAGTACTTC.

The genes are TRBV11-2 and TRBJ1-2, with TRBD1 matching 8 bases. The CDR3 is 16 residues long. CDR1 and CDR2 from the germline V gene are SGHAT and FQNNGV. Germline trimming cut 4 bases from V and 4 bases from J; bases unmatched to any gene: 11. In DNA form, the CDR3 reads TGTGCCAGCAGCTCCATTCGGCAGGGGGCAGGCTATGGCTACACCTTC. It specifies CASSSIRQGAGYGYTF.

The chain couples TRBV15 to TRBJ1-1; D unclear. V gave up 0 bases and J gave up 3 bases, with 5 bases separating them. From germline, CDR1 is LNHNV and CDR2 YYDKDF (reference sequence). CDR3 length: 13 amino acids. The CDR3, as DNA: TGTGCCACCAGCAGAGAGGCGGACACTGAAGCTTTCTTT. Amino acids: CATSREADTEAFF.

The chain has TRBV9 and TRBJ2-1; D is possibly TRBD1 (5 bases). Germline V gives CDR1 SGDLS, CDR2 YYNGEE. V lost 4 bases, J lost 11 bases, and 16 bases lay in between. The CDR3 is 13 amino acids. Here the CDR3 DNA reads TGTGCCAGCAGCCCTCGCCAGGGATCTCAGCAGTTCTTC. Amino acids: CASSPRQGSQQFF.